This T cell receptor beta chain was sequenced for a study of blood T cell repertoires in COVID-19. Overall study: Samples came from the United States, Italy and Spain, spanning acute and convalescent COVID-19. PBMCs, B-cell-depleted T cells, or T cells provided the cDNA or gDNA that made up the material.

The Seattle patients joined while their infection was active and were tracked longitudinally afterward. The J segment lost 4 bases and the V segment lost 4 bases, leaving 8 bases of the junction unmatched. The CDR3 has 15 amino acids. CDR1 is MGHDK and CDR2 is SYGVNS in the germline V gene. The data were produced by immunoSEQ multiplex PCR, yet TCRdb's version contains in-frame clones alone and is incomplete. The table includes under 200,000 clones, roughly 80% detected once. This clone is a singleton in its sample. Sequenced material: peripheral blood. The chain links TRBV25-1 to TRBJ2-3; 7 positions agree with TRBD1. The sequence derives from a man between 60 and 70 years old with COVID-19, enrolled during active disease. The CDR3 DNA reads TGTGCCAGCAGTGGGTCAGGGGGTTTTGCAGATACGCAGTATTTT. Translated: CASSGSGGFADTQYF.